What follows describes a single T cell receptor beta chain. Its specific antigen is unknown. Base qualities are not recorded, but no much larger clone differs from it by a single base. Every bulk PBMC sample was loaded with the same fixed amount of around 400 ng of DNA. TCR beta CDR3 sequences were amplified from genomic DNA with the immunoSEQ TCRb Assay kit following manufacturer instructions. The KAPA Library Quantification Kit for Illumina platforms was used to quantify the pooled libraries by qPCR. Pooled libraries were clustered at roughly 0.6-1.1 pM and sequenced on an Illumina NextSeq 500. The original methods were these. TCR data were analyzed using immunoSEQ ANALYZER and the R LymphoSeq package. A rearrangement efficiency score was calculated as productive divided by the sum of productive and non-productive CDR3 sequences. Clonality was measured with the Gini coefficient and diversity with the Renyi index at alpha=1, compared pairwise between timepoints within each patient. In LymphoSeq, clonal relatedness was computed with an edit distance of 3 and repertoire similarity was computed with the Bhattacharyya coefficient. Linear discriminant analysis on week-3 changes in clonality and diversity was built with the R MASS and caret packages to classify response. TCRdb took over this immuneACCESS table, retaining in-frame rearrangements with V and J assigned. Such tables are incomplete; in checked studies, under half of the missing clones stem from an unresolved V gene, and the remainder is unexplained. D and trimming come from the DNA, and the V and J calls and clone size come from that table. The sample has under 11,000 clones on record, around four fifths of them singletons. The ten top clones hold roughly 19% of the sample.

This record belongs to a study of blood T cell dynamics during melanoma immunotherapy (dated by TCRdb to about 2020). For the study in its entirety: Patients with metastatic melanoma were treated with first-line pembrolizumab or nivolumab plus ipilimumab as standard of care in the United Kingdom. To find early correlates of response, the study profiled the peripheral T cell receptor repertoires of patients with metastatic melanoma both before and after one cycle of checkpoint inhibitor therapy. A training cohort was formed from consecutive patients, and a further independent group of patients from the same centre was pooled into an external validation set.

Broader findings and caveats from the paper: Whether the T cell clones driving repertoire changes were melanoma-specific or reflected general immune activation could not be determined in the study. The relatively small sample size was acknowledged as something that could potentially limit how far the results can be generalized. Patients who later achieved disease control showed a bifurcated PBMC repertoire reorganization at W3, with increased clonality or increased diversity, unlike progressors.

This specimen's time point label, per the study, means: pre-treatment baseline. Blood samples were collected before treatment (T0) and at week 3 (W3), after the first cycle of checkpoint blockade. Except for a couple of patients with rapid clinical progression, response was assessed 12 weeks after the first infusion by RECIST 1.1; disease control meant complete response, partial response or stable disease. Any patient who had received prior systemic cancer treatment, was on concomitant immunosuppressant therapy or had synchronous other active malignancies was excluded. Both bulk PBMC and plasma cell-free DNA were sequenced for TCR beta so that circulating cells and T cell turnover could be tracked. PBMC were isolated from blood with Lymphoprep and SepMate tubes, followed by red cell lysis. DNA from PBMC and sorted T cell subsets was extracted with QIAamp DNA Blood Mini kits. Sample: blood, taken from a patient treated with checkpoint blockade. The sequence derives from a human donor with melanoma.

The nucleotide sequence is given as TGTGCCTCGGGGGCCAGGGGGCAAGGAGAGACCCAGTACTTC. Protein translation: CASGARGQGETQYF. The chain joins TRBV19 to TRBJ2-5, and TRBD1 matches 8 of the central bases. Unmatched junction bases come to 12, with V trimmed by 11 bases and J by 4 bases. The CDR1 and CDR2 encoded by the germline V gene (reference sequence) are LNHDA and SQIVND. From the cysteine through the phenylalanine, the CDR3 covers 14 amino acids. The CDR3 DNA has 42 bases and is translated from base 1.